A single sample gave rise to the 25 T cell receptor beta chains below, sequenced in a study of shared clonotypes between healthy human individuals. Profiling relied on immunoSEQ multiplex PCR, and the TCRdb table lists in-frame clones only, not all of them. The sample lists around 1.1 million clones, approximately 77% occurring once. The specimen was memory CD4+ T cells from PBMCs. Stated subset: CD45RA-negative fraction. These receptors all stem from a man aged 18-30 years in good health. Some clones in this sample may be carry-over from other donors' samples.

This chain connects TRBV7-6 to TRBJ2-1, with D perhaps matching TRBD2 (5 bases). The CDR3 is 13 amino acids. With 6 bases removed from V and 8 bases from J, the gap between germline ends came to 14 bases. In germline, CDR1 is SGHVS, CDR2 FNYEAQ. The CDR3 sequence: CASRQTRADEQFF. In nucleotides, the CDR3 is TGTGCCAGCAGACAAACTAGGGCCGATGAGCAGTTCTTC.

The chain uses TRBV29-1 and TRBJ2-3, with D perhaps matching TRBD2 (5 bases). The germline V gene encodes CDR1 SQVTM and CDR2 ANQGSEA. Trimming took 5 bases from V and 6 from J, leaving 9 bases between them. This CDR3 contains 11 residues. CDR3 in DNA: TGCAGCGTTAGATCGGGGGATACGCAGTATTTT. It encodes CSVRSGDTQYF.

The table lists this clone with a few counts. The chain uses TRBV27 and TRBJ2-7; the match to TRBD1 covers 12 bases. Germline V gene lookup returns CDR1 MNHEY and CDR2 SMNVEV (reference sequence). The CDR3 is 17 amino acids. Trimming at V came to 6 bases and at J to 1 base, leaving 10 bases not matched to a gene. Here the CDR3 reads CASRGQGARGRSYEQYF. CDR3 nucleotides: TGTGCCAGCAGGGGACAGGGGGCGAGGGGCAGGTCCTACGAGCAGTACTTC.

This chain joins TRBV7-2 and TRBJ2-7; possibly TRBD1 for D (5 bases). This CDR3 has 13 amino acids. CDR1 SGHTA and CDR2 FQGNSA come from the germline V gene. Trimming removed 3 bases at V and 2 bases at J, with 8 bases between. The CDR3 reads CASSFAGTYEQYF. The CDR3 coding sequence is TGTGCCAGCAGCTTTGCAGGGACCTACGAGCAGTACTTC.

The rearrangement joins TRBV28 to TRBJ2-4, with 14 bases aligning to TRBD2. There are 21 residues in the CDR3. After removal of 3 bases from V and 1 base from J, the junction contained 14 bases not matched to a gene. Germline CDR1 and CDR2: MDHEN and SYDVKM. CDR3 DNA: TGTGCCAGCAGTTTCCCCCTTAGACTAGCGGGAGGGCCGGGCGCCAAAAACATTCAGTACTTC. Translation: CASSFPLRLAGGPGAKNIQYF.

The chain carries TRBV10-3 and TRBJ1-2; 8 nucleotides agree with TRBD1. V lost 5 bases and J lost 7; bases outside the gene matches: 3. Germline CDR1 and CDR2: ENHRY and SYGVKD. The length of the CDR3 is 12 residues. The DNA of the CDR3 is TGTGCCATCAGTAGTACAGGGGGTGGCTACACCTTC. Translated, it gives CAISSTGGGYTF.

This clone appeared a few times. The chain employs TRBV28 and TRBJ1-5, with TRBD1 identical over 7 bases. The CDR3 sequence is 16 residues long. Germline V lookup: CDR1 MDHEN, CDR2 SYDVKM. Trimming at V came to 6 bases and at J to 2 bases, leaving 10 bases not matched to a gene. The chain's CDR3 is CASRYFRGYGNQPQHF. The CDR3 nucleotides are TGTGCCAGCAGATACTTCAGGGGGTACGGCAATCAGCCCCAGCATTTT.

This chain uses TRBV4-2 with TRBJ2-3, with D possibly being TRBD2 (7 bases). Trimming stripped 2 bases from V and 4 bases from J, with 16 bases between. Germline V gene lookup returns CDR1 LGHNA and CDR2 YNFKEQ. CDR3 size: 16 residues. In DNA form, the CDR3 reads TGTGCCAGCAGCCAAAGAGGGGGGGCGCGCGCAGATACGCAGTATTTT. Protein: CASSQRGGARADTQYF.

The chain links TRBV27 to TRBJ1-5; the D is unclear. Germline CDR1 is MNHEY and CDR2 is SMNVEV (reference sequence). The length of the CDR3 is 14 residues. V was pared by 5 bases and J by 7 bases, with 15 bases between. The CDR3 sequence is CASSPSKGRQPQHF. DNA for the CDR3: TGTGCCAGCAGTCCTTCAAAGGGCCGACAGCCCCAGCATTTT.

The table lists this clone with a count of one. In the same sample, other DNA sequences code for this CDR3. CDR3 coding DNA: TGCGCCAGCAGCTTGGCCGGGCGGAGCAATCAGCCCCAGCATTTT. It is translated as CASSLAGRSNQPQHF. The gene calls are TRBV5-1 and TRBJ1-5; D gene unclear. CDR1 is SGHRS and CDR2 is YFSETQ in the germline V gene. The CDR3 length is 15 residues. V gave up 0 bases and J gave up 1 base, with 8 bases separating them.

This clone has only one observation. V and J are TRBV5-1 and TRBJ2-5; D perhaps matches TRBD2 (6 bases). This CDR3 is 12 amino acids long. Trimming took off 0 bases at V and 8 bases at J, with 8 bases between the two ends. The germline V gene encodes CDR1 SGHRS and CDR2 YFSETQ. This CDR3 reads CASSLGRDTQYF. CDR3 sequence (DNA): TGCGCCAGCAGCTTGGGGCGGGACACCCAGTACTTC. The complete variable domain, with remaining parts taken from reference TRBV5-1 and TRBJ2-5, reads KAGVTQTPRYLIKTRGQQVTLSCSPISGHRSVSWYQQTPGQGLQFLFEYFSETQRNKGNFPGRFSGRQFSNSRSEMNVSTLELGDSALYLCASSLGRDTQYFGPGTRLLVL.

This chain links TRBV10-2 with TRBJ2-2; D is possibly TRBD1 or TRBD2 (6 bases each). Trimming shortened V by 8 bases and J by 5 bases, and 18 bases separated the two germline ends. Germline assignment: CDR1 WSHSY and CDR2 SAAADI. This CDR3 is 15 amino acids long. The CDR3 DNA sequence: TGCGCCAGCGCAACAGGGCGGGATAGAACCGGGGAGCTGTTTTTT. The encoded protein is CASATGRDRTGELFF.

On this clone: Other nucleotide sequences in the sample specify the same CDR3. The CDR3 region has the DNA TGTGCCAGCTCACCACGCCTTGACGAGCAGTACTTC. Its translation: CASSPRLDEQYF. The chain has TRBV18 and TRBJ2-7; D is ambiguous. The CDR3 loop spans 12 amino acids. Between the trimmed V and J ends, which lost 1 base and 5 bases, there was a span of 6 bases. Germline loops: CDR1 KGHSH, CDR2 LQKENI.

The J gene is TRBJ2-7, the V gene TRBV5-1; 11 bases match TRBD2. V lost 2 bases and J lost 7; bases outside the gene matches: 14. CDR3 size: 17 residues. Germline CDR1 is SGHRS and CDR2 is YFSETQ. CDR3 in amino acids: CASSFPLLAGDSGEQYF. The CDR3 nucleotides are TGCGCCAGCAGCTTCCCTCTACTAGCGGGAGACTCGGGGGAGCAGTACTTC. Looking up the rest from reference TRBV5-1 and TRBJ2-7 gives the full variable domain: KAGVTQTPRYLIKTRGQQVTLSCSPISGHRSVSWYQQTPGQGLQFLFEYFSETQRNKGNFPGRFSGRQFSNSRSEMNVSTLELGDSALYLCASSFPLLAGDSGEQYFGPGTRLTVT.

V gene TRBV2 combines with J gene TRBJ1-3, with TRBD1 matching over 7 bases. Germline values: CDR1 SNHLY, CDR2 FYNNEI. The J segment lost 2 bases and the V segment lost 5 bases, leaving 6 bases of the junction unmatched. This CDR3 contains 15 residues. This chain's CDR3 is CASSTGAGAGNTIYF. The CDR3 region has the DNA TGTGCCAGCAGTACAGGGGCTGGGGCTGGAAACACCATATATTTT.

As to this clone: Other DNA sequences of this sample code for an identical CDR3. J is TRBJ2-3 and V is TRBV20-1; D unresolved. V was shortened by 0 bases and J by 6 bases, with 4 bases between the two germline ends. This CDR3 is 11 amino acids long. The germline V gene encodes CDR1 DFQATT and CDR2 SNEGSKA (reference sequence). The CDR3 coding sequence is TGCAGTGCTAGAGAAAGGGATACGCAGTATTTT. This encodes CSARERDTQYF.

This sequence joins TRBV7-9 and TRBJ2-2; the D is unclear. This CDR3 contains 16 residues. The V and J ends lost 5 bases and 2 bases respectively, with 15 bases between them. Germline lookup yields CDR1 SEHNR and CDR2 FQNEAQ (reference sequence). The CDR3 protein is CASSLVRPRNTGELFF. The DNA for the CDR3 is TGTGCCAGCAGCCTAGTAAGACCGAGAAACACCGGGGAGCTGTTTTTT.

J is TRBJ2-7 and V is TRBV18; 7 bases map to TRBD1. The CDR3 is 15 residues long. Trimming took 6 bases from V and 0 from J; bases not matched to a gene: 8. Germline V gene lookup returns CDR1 KGHSH and CDR2 LQKENI. CDR3 amino acids: CASSPSAGGSYEQYF. CDR3 DNA sequence: TGTGCCAGCTCCCCGTCCGCAGGGGGCTCCTACGAGCAGTACTTC. The entire variable domain, with the rest obtained from reference TRBV18 and TRBJ2-7, is as follows: NAGVMQNPRHLVRRRGQEARLRCSPMKGHSHVYWYRQLPEEGLKFMVYLQKENIIDESGMPKERFSAEFPKEGPSILRIQQVVRGDSAAYFCASSPSAGGSYEQYFGPGTRLTVT.

The rearrangement uses TRBV9 and TRBJ1-2; 7 bases match TRBD1. Germline assignment: CDR1 SGDLS and CDR2 YYNGEE. There are 12 residues in the CDR3. V gave up 4 bases and J gave up 6 bases; unmatched junction bases: 3. The CDR3 DNA is TGTGCCAGCAGCTCACAGGGGAATGGCTACACCTTC. Protein sequence: CASSSQGNGYTF. Using reference TRBV9 and TRBJ1-2 for the parts outside the CDR3, the full variable domain is DSGVTQTPKHLITATGQRVTLRCSPRSGDLSVYWYQQSLDQGLQFLIQYYNGEERAKGNILERFSAQQFPDLHSELNLSSLELGDSALYFCASSSQGNGYTFGSGTRLTVV.

This clone was observed a handful of times. This chain joins TRBV5-1 and TRBJ2-7, with TRBD1 identical over 7 bases. With V trimmed by 2 bases and J by 5 bases, 7 bases remained unmatched. Germline V lookup: CDR1 SGHRS, CDR2 YFSETQ. The CDR3 is made up of 14 amino acids. CDR3 amino acids: CASSFQTGSDEQYF. The CDR3 DNA reads as TGCGCCAGCAGCTTCCAGACAGGGTCCGACGAGCAGTACTTC.

This chain joins TRBV10-1 and TRBJ1-2; 7 bases agree with TRBD1. Trimming cost V 6 bases and J 3 bases; bases outside gene matches: 4. CDR1 and CDR2 from the germline V gene are WNHNN and SYGVQD (reference sequence). The CDR3 length is 13 residues. As DNA, the CDR3 is TGCGCCAGCAGCCCCGGACAGGACTATGGCTACACCTTC. Translating gives CASSPGQDYGYTF.

The chain recombines TRBV18 with TRBJ2-7; 7 bases are shared with TRBD1. This CDR3 is 13 amino acids long. Germline V lookup: CDR1 KGHSH, CDR2 LQKENI. Unmatched junction bases numbered 5, after V lost 3 bases and J lost 6 bases. The chain's CDR3 is CASSPGTAREQYF. As DNA, the CDR3 is TGTGCCAGCTCACCGGGGACAGCCCGCGAGCAGTACTTC.

The chain's CDR3 is CASSKLGHQGYGYTF. In DNA, the CDR3 is TGTGCCAGCAGCAAACTTGGACACCAGGGCTATGGCTACACCTTC. The chain recombines TRBV7-2 with TRBJ1-2; a weak D match, TRBD1 (5 bases). CDR1 and CDR2 (germline): SGHTA, FQGNSA. The germline V and J ends were trimmed by 5 bases and 4 bases, with 17 bases remaining between them. This CDR3 contains 15 residues.

The chain recombines TRBV6-1 with TRBJ2-7; 8 nucleotides agree with TRBD2. CDR1 and CDR2 (germline): MNHNS, SASEGT. V lost 3 bases, J lost 2 bases, and 6 bases stayed unmatched. This CDR3 contains 15 residues. This CDR3 is CASSDQPGGAYEQYF. As DNA, the CDR3 is TGTGCCAGCAGTGATCAACCGGGGGGGGCCTACGAGCAGTACTTC.

The V and J genes are TRBV28 and TRBJ2-1, with 7 bases fitting TRBD1. J was trimmed by 3 bases and V by 4 bases; bases with no gene match: 6. CDR3 length: 15 residues. Germline V gives CDR1 MDHEN, CDR2 SYDVKM. Here the CDR3 DNA reads TGTGCCAGCAGTTATCCAGGACAGGACTACAATGAGCAGTTCTTC. This translates into CASSYPGQDYNEQFF.